The 27 T cell receptor beta chains below come from one sample, sequenced in a study of beta chain features in type 1 diabetes. Study-wide results and caveats: Within each of all four CD4+ subsets, Type 1 diabetes patients had TCRB CDR3s that were moderately but significantly shorter.

No antigen has been assigned to these receptors. Expressed TCRB transcripts were sequenced, since all the RNA that had been isolated was reverse transcribed. The protocol was immunoSEQ multiplex PCR, while the TCRdb copy is restricted to in-frame clones and leaves out a portion. The data hold a few hundred thousand clones, with over 8.5% observed a single time. The sample comprised central memory CD4+ T cells from blood. The source of these receptors is a young man with type 1 diabetes.

This clone turned up a few times. The chain carries TRBV28 and TRBJ2-7, with 8 bases lining up with TRBD1. The V gene's germline CDR1 is MDHEN and CDR2 SYDVKM. After removal of 9 bases from V and 4 bases from J, the junction contained 8 bases not matched to a gene. This CDR3 is 13 amino acids long. The CDR3 is CASQGAGVYEQYF. DNA of the CDR3: TGTGCCAGTCAGGGGGCTGGGGTTTACGAGCAGTACTTC.

The chain uses TRBV5-1 and TRBJ2-3, with 7 bases matching TRBD1. V was clipped by 4 bases and J by 0 bases; unmatched bases: 8. The germline gives CDR1 SGHRS, CDR2 YFSETQ. The CDR3 is 16 residues long. The CDR3 DNA reads TGCGCCAGCAGCCCGGGACAGTCACTCAGCACAGATACGCAGTATTTT. It is translated as CASSPGQSLSTDTQYF.

This clone was seen a handful of times. The chain carries TRBV29-1 and TRBJ2-2; D remains ambiguous. Germline assignment: CDR1 SQVTM and CDR2 ANQGSEA. Trimming stripped 3 bases from V and 2 bases from J, with 10 bases between. The CDR3 length is 14 residues. CDR3 residues: CSVDGKSNTGELFF. CDR3 DNA sequence: TGCAGCGTTGATGGCAAGAGTAACACCGGGGAGCTGTTTTTT.

The chain couples TRBV7-9 to TRBJ2-1, with TRBD2 identical over 9 bases. Per germline, CDR1 SEHNR and CDR2 FQNEAQ (reference sequence). V lost 3 bases and J lost 2; bases outside the gene matches: 5. The CDR3 covers 16 residues. CDR3 bases: TGTGCCAGCAGCTTGGTGGTAGCGGGAGCCTACAATGAGCAGTTCTTC. Protein product: CASSLVVAGAYNEQFF.

This chain connects TRBV28 to TRBJ1-1; D unclear. The V gene lost 2 bases and the J gene lost 4 bases, with 5 bases spanning the gap. The germline V gene has CDR1 MDHEN and CDR2 SYDVKM. CDR3 length: 12 amino acids. For the CDR3, the DNA is TGTGCCAGCAGTTTAAGGTTCACTGAAGCTTTCTTT. This encodes CASSLRFTEAFF.

The chain links TRBV5-1 to TRBJ1-1; TRBD1 might be the D (5 bases). Germline V gene sequence: CDR1 SGHRS, CDR2 YFSETQ. Trimming left V 3 bases short and J 5 bases short, with 11 bases between. This CDR3 contains 13 residues. DNA for the CDR3: TGCGCCAGCAGCTCAATGGACAAGACTGAAGCTTTCTTT. Protein product: CASSSMDKTEAFF.

This chain uses TRBV7-9 with TRBJ1-4; 8 bases map to TRBD1. V shed 3 bases, J shed 1 base, and the junction held 1 base outside the gene matches. The germline CDR1 and CDR2 sequences are SEHNR and FQNEAQ (reference sequence). The CDR3 totals 15 residues. CDR3 loop: CASSFGQGTNEKLFF. Written as DNA, the CDR3 is TGTGCCAGCAGCTTCGGACAGGGAACTAATGAAAAACTGTTTTTT.

This chain links TRBV27 with TRBJ1-5; the D gene is possibly TRBD1 (5 bases). Trimming cost V 5 bases and J 7 bases, with 12 bases left between them. The CDR3 extends over 13 amino acids. Germline CDR1 reads MNHEY; CDR2 reads SMNVEV (reference sequence). CDR3 bases: TGTGCCAGCAGTGACAGTTACAAGCAGCCCCAGCATTTT. As protein: CASSDSYKQPQHF.

This clone appeared a few times. J is TRBJ1-5 and V is TRBV11-1, with a tentative D call TRBD1 (5 bases). Germline CDR1 and CDR2: SGHAT and FQDESV (reference sequence). This CDR3 spans 15 amino acids. V gave up 4 bases and J gave up 1 base, with 11 bases separating them. CDR3 in DNA: TGTGCCAGCAGCTCCAGGGTTGGGAGCAATCAGCCCCAGCATTTT. As protein: CASSSRVGSNQPQHF.

The V gene is TRBV5-5, the J gene TRBJ2-7; 12 bases align to TRBD1. Per the germline V gene, CDR1 is SGHKS and CDR2 is YYEKEE (reference sequence). The CDR3 has 15 residues. The V gene end was trimmed by 3 bases and the J gene end by 5 bases; junction bases not matched to a gene: 6. The CDR3, as DNA: TGTGCCAGCAGCTCCCCCGGGACAGGGGGCGACGAGCAGTACTTC. This encodes CASSSPGTGGDEQYF.

This clone occurred a few times. A junction end diverges from the germline sequence, so it may reflect a read error. The chain links TRBV27 to TRBJ1-1, with D possibly matching TRBD1 (5 bases). Germline CDR1 is MNHEY and CDR2 is SMNVEV (reference sequence). The CDR3 runs 13 residues. The CDR3 DNA reads TGTGCCAGCAGTTTATCGTTAGGGACGGAGTATGTGTTT. As protein: CASSLSLGTEYVF.

This clone has a handful of counts. The rearrangement joins TRBV10-2 to TRBJ1-5; D is undetermined. The CDR3 loop spans 15 amino acids. CDR1 and CDR2 from the germline V gene are WSHSY and SAAADI. V lost 2 bases and J 0 bases, leaving 8 bases between the germline ends. Here the CDR3 reads CASSEEPHSNQPQHF. CDR3 coding DNA: TGCGCCAGCAGTGAGGAGCCTCATAGCAATCAGCCCCAGCATTTT.

This chain links TRBV7-9 with TRBJ2-2; D remains ambiguous. The CDR3 is 14 amino acids. The V and J ends lost 4 bases and 8 bases respectively, with 14 bases between them. Germline V gives CDR1 SEHNR, CDR2 FQNEAQ (reference sequence). CDR3 in DNA: TGTGCCAGCAGCTCGAATACTTACCCTGGGGAGCTGTTTTTT. Its translation is CASSSNTYPGELFF.

CDR3 in amino acids: CASSLGQTPEAFF. The CDR3 DNA reads as TGCGCCAGCAGCTTGGGACAGACCCCTGAAGCTTTCTTT. This chain joins TRBV5-1 and TRBJ1-1, with D possibly being TRBD1 (5 bases). This CDR3 has 13 amino acids. V shed 0 bases and J shed 6 bases, with 9 bases lying between them. Germline-derived CDR1 and CDR2 are SGHRS and YFSETQ.

For the CDR3, the DNA is TGTGCCAGCAGCAAAAGCCCCAGCAATCAGCCCCAGCATTTT. Its protein is CASSKSPSNQPQHF. The chain carries TRBV6-5 and TRBJ1-5, with no clear D. CDR3 length equals 14 residues. The germline V gene has CDR1 MNHEY and CDR2 SVGAGI. Trimming pared 6 bases from V and 1 base from J, leaving 10 bases between.

This clone has a count of ten or more. The V call is TRBV25-1, the J call TRBJ2-7, with 8 bases lining up with TRBD1. Germline CDR1 and CDR2: MGHDK and SYGVNS. The CDR3 consists of 15 residues. Germline trimming cut 6 bases from V and 4 bases from J; bases unmatched to any gene: 11. CDR3 DNA: TGTGCCAGCAGCCCAGGGAACAGGGGGGTATACGAGCAGTACTTC. Its translation is CASSPGNRGVYEQYF.

The chain is built from TRBV18 and TRBJ1-2; D is perhaps TRBD1 (6 bases). The CDR3 length is 13 residues. V lost 3 bases and J 8 bases, leaving 13 bases between the germline ends. Germline CDR1 reads KGHSH; CDR2 reads LQKENI. CDR3 region: CASSPDWGTGYTF. The CDR3 DNA reads as TGTGCCAGCTCACCGGATTGGGGGACAGGCTACACCTTC.

The chain uses TRBV5-8 and TRBJ1-2; D might be TRBD1 (5 bases). This CDR3 has 11 residues. Germline assignment: CDR1 SGHTS and CDR2 YDEGEE. V lost 3 bases and J lost 13, with 13 bases in between. The CDR3 DNA reads TGTGCCAGCAGCTCTAACTCAGGGTCCACCTTC. Protein product: CASSSNSGSTF.

As regards this clone: A read error may explain this, as a much larger clone is one base away. This sequence joins TRBV6-1 and TRBJ2-1; D is ambiguous. V lost 5 bases and J 4 bases, leaving 3 bases between the germline ends. Germline-derived CDR1 and CDR2 are MNHNS and SASEGT. This CDR3 has 11 amino acids. The CDR3 spells CASSLYNEQFF. For the CDR3, the DNA is TGTGCCAGCAGTCTTTACAATGAGCAGTTCTTC.

There are a few counts of this clone. The genes are TRBV6-6 and TRBJ2-7; 10 nucleotides agree with TRBD1. The CDR3 covers 14 residues. Trimming removed 6 bases from V and 1 base from J; junction bases left unmatched: 3. Germline CDR1 and CDR2: MNHNY and SVGAGI (reference sequence). The CDR3 nucleotides read TGTGCCAGCAGGCAGGGACAGGGGTCCTACGAGCAGTACTTC. Translating gives CASRQGQGSYEQYF.

This clone came up a few times. The chain recombines TRBV5-1 with TRBJ2-5; perhaps D is TRBD1 or TRBD2 (5 bases each). V was shortened by 6 bases and J by 3 bases, with 21 bases between the two germline ends. Germline V CDR1 and CDR2: SGHRS, YFSETQ. CDR3 length equals 16 residues. The CDR3 here is CASTLRAQAREETQYF. The CDR3 DNA sequence: TGCGCCAGCACGTTGCGGGCGCAGGCCAGGGAAGAGACCCAGTACTTC.

This clone came up a few times. The CDR3 loop is CASTFPAGTPNQETQYF. CDR3 nucleotide sequence: TGTGCCAGCACGTTTCCGGCCGGGACACCGAACCAAGAGACCCAGTACTTC. The gene calls are TRBV28 and TRBJ2-5; weak D call: TRBD1 (6 bases). The CDR3 covers 17 residues. Germline V gene lookup returns CDR1 MDHEN and CDR2 SYDVKM. V lost 7 bases and J lost 0, with 21 bases in between.

In this sample, this clone turned up a few times. V usage is TRBV9 and J usage is TRBJ2-2, with no clear D. The CDR3 loop spans 14 amino acids. Trimming took 1 base from V and 5 from J, leaving 9 bases between them. In germline, CDR1 is SGDLS, CDR2 YYNGEE. CDR3 region: CASSVMLQTGELFF. The CDR3 region has the DNA TGTGCCAGCAGCGTAATGCTGCAGACCGGGGAGCTGTTTTTT.

The genes are TRBV6-6 and TRBJ2-5; 10 positions match TRBD1. Germline-derived CDR1 and CDR2 are MNHNY and SVGAGI (reference sequence). The ends lost 5 bases at V and 3 bases at J; junction bases unmatched: 6. The CDR3 contains 15 residues. In nucleotides, the CDR3 is TGTGCCAGCAGTACCCGGGACAGGGGTGAAGAGACCCAGTACTTC. Translating gives CASSTRDRGEETQYF.

J is TRBJ2-1 and V is TRBV7-9, with a possible D match to TRBD2 (5 bases). V was trimmed by 5 bases and J by 6 bases, leaving 14 bases between them. The length of the CDR3 is 14 residues. Germline V gene sequence: CDR1 SEHNR, CDR2 FQNEAQ (reference sequence). The CDR3 DNA reads TGTGCCAGCAGCCACCCGGGGTTTCTCAATGAGCAGTTCTTC. Translation: CASSHPGFLNEQFF.

The chain joins TRBV6-6 to TRBJ1-1; 7 nucleotides agree with TRBD1. Germline loops: CDR1 MNHNY, CDR2 SVGAGI (reference sequence). This CDR3 region has 13 residues. With V trimmed by 6 bases and J by 7 bases, 8 bases remained unmatched. CDR3 DNA: TGTGCCAGCAGACCTACAGGGGAGCTTGAAGCTTTCTTT. It is translated as CASRPTGELEAFF.

The sample holds many counts of this clone. The chain combines TRBV7-9 with TRBJ2-3; a weak D match, TRBD2 (6 bases). Trimming took off 0 bases at V and 5 bases at J, with 9 bases between the two ends. The CDR3 extends over 14 amino acids. CDR1 is SEHNR, CDR2 FQNEAQ, per germline (reference sequence). CDR3 sequence reads: CASSLAGGEDTQYF. CDR3 DNA: TGTGCCAGCAGCTTAGCCGGGGGTGAAGATACGCAGTATTTT. Using reference TRBV7-9 and TRBJ2-3 for the parts outside the CDR3, the full variable domain is DTGVSQNPRHKITKRGQNVTFRCDPISEHNRLYWYRQTLGQGPEFLTYFQNEAQLEKSRLLSDRFSAERPKGSFSTLEIQRTEQGDSAMYLCASSLAGGEDTQYFGPGTRLTVL.